Following are 8 T cell receptor beta chains from one sample sequenced in a study of shared T cell receptors in the human thymus. TCRdb's copy holds only in-frame clones and misses some; the assay was immunoSEQ multiplex PCR. Here the sample spans around 340,000 clones, roughly 94% being singletons. Sequencing was performed on thymocytes. The receptor set was obtained from a human donor.

CDR3 coding DNA: TGTGCCAGCAGCCAATTCAGCTATTCACCCCTCCACTTT. Amino acid sequence: CASSQFSYSPLHF. The genes are TRBV27 and TRBJ1-6; unclear D gene. The V gene lost 6 bases and the J gene lost 8 bases, with 11 bases spanning the gap. Germline CDR1 and CDR2: MNHEY and SMNVEV (reference sequence). The CDR3 is 13 residues long.

The CDR3 loop reads CASSPIQGNPFFLEQFF. CDR3 sequence (DNA): TGTGCCAGCAGCCCCATCCAGGGTAACCCTTTTTTTCTAGAGCAGTTCTTC. The chain employs TRBV7-2 and TRBJ2-1; TRBD1 might be the D (5 bases). This CDR3 contains 17 residues. V lost 5 bases and J 10 bases, leaving 27 bases between the germline ends. Looked up from germline, CDR1 is SGHTA and CDR2 is FQGNSA.

The chain uses TRBV7-4 and TRBJ2-5; the match to TRBD2 covers 15 bases. The CDR3 is 22 residues long. Germline values: CDR1 SGHVT, CDR2 SQSDAQ. Trimming at V came to 3 bases and at J to 0 bases, leaving 17 bases not matched to a gene. The CDR3 DNA follows: TGTGCCAGCAGCTTTTCCTTTCGGCGGACTAGCGGGAGGGACCCACACCAAGAGACCCAGTACTTC. Its protein is CASSFSFRRTSGRDPHQETQYF. The full variable domain, its missing parts supplied by reference TRBV7-4 and TRBJ2-5, is GAGVSQSPRYKVAKRGRDVALRCDSISGHVTLYWYRQTLGQGSEVLTYSQSDAQRDKSGRPSGRFSAERPERSVSTLKIQRTEQGDSAVYLCASSFSFRRTSGRDPHQETQYFGPGTRLLVL.

The genes are TRBV19 and TRBJ2-3, with 8 positions matching TRBD2. J was trimmed by 7 bases and V by 6 bases; bases with no gene match: 12. Germline V gene sequence: CDR1 LNHDA, CDR2 SQIVND (reference sequence). The length of the CDR3 is 15 residues. The CDR3 is CASSVGSGTLNTQYF. In DNA form, the CDR3 reads TGTGCCAGTAGCGTCGGTAGCGGGACACTAAATACGCAGTATTTT.

This rearrangement joins TRBV28 to TRBJ2-3, with D perhaps TRBD1 (6 bases). The CDR3 length is 14 residues. The germline V gene has CDR1 MDHEN and CDR2 SYDVKM. The V and J ends lost 9 bases and 0 bases respectively, with 13 bases between them. The CDR3 loop reads CASTPGHSTDTQYF. Written as DNA, the CDR3 is TGTGCCAGTACCCCGGGACACAGCACAGATACGCAGTATTTT.

This clone has just a few counts. This chain connects TRBV7-3 to TRBJ2-3; no clear D gene. The CDR3 is made up of 16 amino acids. Trimming cost V 4 bases and J 3 bases, with 17 bases left between them. CDR1 is SGHTA and CDR2 is FQGTGA in the germline V gene. CDR3 DNA: TGTGCCAGCAGCTCAGCGAGTAGAGTGAATACAGATACGCAGTATTTT. It is translated as CASSSASRVNTDTQYF.

The J gene is TRBJ2-1, the V gene TRBV4-1; 10 bases agree with TRBD2. J gave up 4 bases and V 2 bases, and 2 bases lay outside the gene matches. The CDR3 length is 15 residues. CDR1 and CDR2 (germline): MGHRA, YSYEKL. CDR3: CASSQPGLAYNEQFF. In nucleotides, the CDR3 is TGCGCCAGCAGCCAACCGGGACTAGCGTACAATGAGCAGTTCTTC.

The rearrangement joins TRBV5-1 to TRBJ2-2; no firm D call. CDR1 is SGHRS and CDR2 is YFSETQ in the germline V gene. The ends were cut back, 5 bases at V and 2 bases at J, with 7 bases in the middle. This CDR3 contains 13 residues. The CDR3 sequence: CASRYPNTGELFF. The CDR3 region has the DNA TGCGCCAGCAGATACCCTAACACCGGGGAGCTGTTTTTT.